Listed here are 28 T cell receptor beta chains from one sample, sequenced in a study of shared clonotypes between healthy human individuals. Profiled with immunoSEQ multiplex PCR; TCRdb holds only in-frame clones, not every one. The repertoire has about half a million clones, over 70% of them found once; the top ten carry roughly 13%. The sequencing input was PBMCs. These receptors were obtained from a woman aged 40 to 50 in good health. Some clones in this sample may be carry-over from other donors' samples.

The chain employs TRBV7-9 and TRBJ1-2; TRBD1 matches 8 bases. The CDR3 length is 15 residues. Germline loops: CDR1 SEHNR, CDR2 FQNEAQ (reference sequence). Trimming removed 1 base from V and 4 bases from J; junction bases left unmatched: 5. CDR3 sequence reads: CASSLDQGAIYGYTF. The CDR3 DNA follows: TGTGCCAGCAGCTTAGATCAGGGGGCTATCTATGGCTACACCTTC.

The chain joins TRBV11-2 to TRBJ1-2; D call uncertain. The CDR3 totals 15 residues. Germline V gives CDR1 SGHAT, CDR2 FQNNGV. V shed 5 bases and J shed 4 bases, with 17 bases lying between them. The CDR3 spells CASSLVGVPGYGYTF. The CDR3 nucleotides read TGTGCCAGCAGCCTGGTGGGTGTGCCTGGCTATGGCTACACCTTC.

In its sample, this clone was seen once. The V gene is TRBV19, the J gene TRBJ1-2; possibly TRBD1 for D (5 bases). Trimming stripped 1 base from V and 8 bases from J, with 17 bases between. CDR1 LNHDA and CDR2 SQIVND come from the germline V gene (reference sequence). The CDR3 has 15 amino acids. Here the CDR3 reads CASSIAGRQGGGYTF. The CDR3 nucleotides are TGTGCCAGTAGTATAGCCGGGAGGCAGGGCGGCGGCTACACCTTC.

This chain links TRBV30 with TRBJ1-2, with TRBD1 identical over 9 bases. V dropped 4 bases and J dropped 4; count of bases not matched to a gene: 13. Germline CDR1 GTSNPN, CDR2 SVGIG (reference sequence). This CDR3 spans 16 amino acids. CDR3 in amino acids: CAWKSPGQGYGYGYTF. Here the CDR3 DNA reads TGTGCCTGGAAATCACCGGGACAGGGATATGGCTATGGCTACACCTTC.

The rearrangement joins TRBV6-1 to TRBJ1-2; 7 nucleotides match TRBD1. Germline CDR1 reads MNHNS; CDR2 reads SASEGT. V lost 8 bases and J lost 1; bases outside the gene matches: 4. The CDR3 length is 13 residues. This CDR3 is CASADRNNYGYTF. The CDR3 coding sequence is TGTGCCAGCGCGGACAGGAATAACTATGGCTACACCTTC.

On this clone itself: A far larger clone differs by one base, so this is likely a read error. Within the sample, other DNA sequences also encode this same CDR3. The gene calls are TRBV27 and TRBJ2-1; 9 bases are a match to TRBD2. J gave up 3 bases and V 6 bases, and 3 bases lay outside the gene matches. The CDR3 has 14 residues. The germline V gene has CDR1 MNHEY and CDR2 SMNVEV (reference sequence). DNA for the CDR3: TGTGCCAGCAGCCTAGCGGGATACTACAATGAGCAGTTCTTC. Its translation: CASSLAGYYNEQFF.

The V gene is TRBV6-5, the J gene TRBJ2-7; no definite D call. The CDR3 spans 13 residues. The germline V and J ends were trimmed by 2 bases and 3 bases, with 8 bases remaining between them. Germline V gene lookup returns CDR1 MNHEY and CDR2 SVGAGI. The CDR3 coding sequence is TGTGCCAGCAGTTACGTGAGCAGCTACGAGCAGTACTTC. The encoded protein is CASSYVSSYEQYF.

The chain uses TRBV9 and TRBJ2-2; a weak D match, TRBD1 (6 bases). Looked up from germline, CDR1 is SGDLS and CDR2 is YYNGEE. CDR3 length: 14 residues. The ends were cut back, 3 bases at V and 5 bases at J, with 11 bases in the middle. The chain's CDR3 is CASSDLRGTGELFF. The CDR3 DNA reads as TGTGCCAGCAGCGATCTAAGGGGGACCGGGGAGCTGTTTTTT.

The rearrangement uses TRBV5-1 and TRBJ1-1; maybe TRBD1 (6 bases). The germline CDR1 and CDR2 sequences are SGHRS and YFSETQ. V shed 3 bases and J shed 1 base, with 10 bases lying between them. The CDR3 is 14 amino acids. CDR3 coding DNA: TGCGCCAGCAGCTCCCTACAGGGGAACACTGAAGCTTTCTTT. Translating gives CASSSLQGNTEAFF.

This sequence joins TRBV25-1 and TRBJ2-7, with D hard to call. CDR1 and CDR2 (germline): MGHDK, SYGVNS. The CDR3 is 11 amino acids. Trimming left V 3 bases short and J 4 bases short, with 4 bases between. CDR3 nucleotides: TGTGCCAGCAGTGAGGGGTACGAGCAGTACTTC. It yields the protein CASSEGYEQYF.

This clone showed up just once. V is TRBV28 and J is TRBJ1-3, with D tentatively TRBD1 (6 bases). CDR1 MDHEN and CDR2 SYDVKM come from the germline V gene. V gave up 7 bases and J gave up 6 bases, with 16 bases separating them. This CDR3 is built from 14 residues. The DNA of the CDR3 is TGTGCCAGCACCCGGGACACTTCGGTAAACACCATATATTTT. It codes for CASTRDTSVNTIYF.

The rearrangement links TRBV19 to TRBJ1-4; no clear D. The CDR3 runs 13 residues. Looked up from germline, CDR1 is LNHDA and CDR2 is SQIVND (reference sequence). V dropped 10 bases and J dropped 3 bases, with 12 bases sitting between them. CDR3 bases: TGTGCCACTAAAAAGGGAGCTAATGAAAAACTGTTTTTT. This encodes CATKKGANEKLFF. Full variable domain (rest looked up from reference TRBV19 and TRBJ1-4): DGGITQSPKYLFRKEGQNVTLSCEQNLNHDAMYWYRQDPGQGLRLIYYSQIVNDFQKGDIAEGYSVSREKKESFPLTVTSAQKNPTAFYLCATKKGANEKLFFGSGTQLSVL.

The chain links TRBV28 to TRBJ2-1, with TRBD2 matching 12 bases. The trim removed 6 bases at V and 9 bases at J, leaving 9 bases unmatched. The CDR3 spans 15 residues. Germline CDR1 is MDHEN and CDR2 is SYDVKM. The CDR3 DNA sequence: TGTGCCAGCAGGGGGCCTAGCGGGAGGGCCACTGAGCAGTTCTTC. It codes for CASRGPSGRATEQFF.

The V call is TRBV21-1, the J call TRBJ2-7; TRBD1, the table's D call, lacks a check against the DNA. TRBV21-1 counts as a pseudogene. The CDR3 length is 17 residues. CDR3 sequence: CASSKTRDTGGTYEQYF. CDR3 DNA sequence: TGTGCCAGCAGCAAAACTAGGGACACCGGCGGTACCTACGAGCAGTACTTC.

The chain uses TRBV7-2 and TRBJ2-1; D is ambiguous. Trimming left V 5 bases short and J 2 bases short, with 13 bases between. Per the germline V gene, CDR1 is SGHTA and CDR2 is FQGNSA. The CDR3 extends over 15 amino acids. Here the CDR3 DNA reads TGTGCCAGCAGCCCCTTCGAAGGCCCCTACAATGAGCAGTTCTTC. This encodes CASSPFEGPYNEQFF.

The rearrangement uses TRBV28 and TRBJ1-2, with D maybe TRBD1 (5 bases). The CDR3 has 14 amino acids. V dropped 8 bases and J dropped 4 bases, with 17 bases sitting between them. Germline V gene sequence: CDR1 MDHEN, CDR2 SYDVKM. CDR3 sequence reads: CASGRGTEIYGYTF. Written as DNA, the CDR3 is TGTGCCAGCGGCCGGGGCACCGAGATCTATGGCTACACCTTC.

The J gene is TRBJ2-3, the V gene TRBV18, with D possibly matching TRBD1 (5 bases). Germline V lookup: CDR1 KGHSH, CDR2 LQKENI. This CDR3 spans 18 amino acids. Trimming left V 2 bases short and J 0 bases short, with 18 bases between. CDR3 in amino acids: CASSPATGRAISTDTQYF. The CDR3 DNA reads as TGTGCCAGCTCACCAGCAACAGGTCGAGCGATAAGCACAGATACGCAGTATTTT.

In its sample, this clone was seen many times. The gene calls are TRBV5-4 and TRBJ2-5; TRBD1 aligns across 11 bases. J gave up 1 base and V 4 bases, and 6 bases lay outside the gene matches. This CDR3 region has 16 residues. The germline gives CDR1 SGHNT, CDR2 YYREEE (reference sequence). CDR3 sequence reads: CASSKAGTGGQETQYF. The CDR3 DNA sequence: TGTGCCAGCAGCAAAGCCGGGACAGGGGGCCAAGAGACCCAGTACTTC.

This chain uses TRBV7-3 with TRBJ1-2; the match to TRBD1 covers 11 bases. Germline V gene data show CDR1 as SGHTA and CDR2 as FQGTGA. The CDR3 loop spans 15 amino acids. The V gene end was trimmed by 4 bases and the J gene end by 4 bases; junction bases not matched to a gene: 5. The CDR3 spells CASSSSGQGAYGYTF. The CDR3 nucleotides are TGTGCCAGCAGCTCGTCCGGACAGGGGGCCTATGGCTACACCTTC.

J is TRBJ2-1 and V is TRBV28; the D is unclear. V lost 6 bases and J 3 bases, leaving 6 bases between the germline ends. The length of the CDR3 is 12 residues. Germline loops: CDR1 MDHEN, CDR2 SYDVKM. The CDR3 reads CASSRSYNEQFF. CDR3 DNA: TGTGCCAGCAGCCGGAGCTACAATGAGCAGTTCTTC.

The CDR3 DNA reads as TGCAGTGCTCTAATAGAGACCCAGTACTTC. Protein: CSALIETQYF. The chain combines TRBV20-1 with TRBJ2-5; D uncertain. This CDR3 spans 10 amino acids. The germline V gene encodes CDR1 DFQATT and CDR2 SNEGSKA (reference sequence). Deletions cut 5 bases from V and 4 bases from J, with 5 bases between.

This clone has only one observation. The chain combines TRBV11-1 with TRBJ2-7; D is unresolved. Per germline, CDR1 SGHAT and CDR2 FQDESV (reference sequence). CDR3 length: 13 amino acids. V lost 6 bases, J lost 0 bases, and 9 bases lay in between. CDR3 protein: CASSRLSSYEQYF. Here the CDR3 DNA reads TGTGCCAGCAGTCGACTCTCCTCCTACGAGCAGTACTTC.

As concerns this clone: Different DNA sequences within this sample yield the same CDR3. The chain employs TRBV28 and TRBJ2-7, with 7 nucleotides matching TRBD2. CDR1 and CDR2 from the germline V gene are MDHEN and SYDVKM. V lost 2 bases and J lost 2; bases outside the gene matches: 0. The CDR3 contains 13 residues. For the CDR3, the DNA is TGTGCCAGCAGTTTAAGCGGGACCTACGAGCAGTACTTC. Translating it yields CASSLSGTYEQYF.

The CDR3 is CASSLVERLFF. CDR3 in DNA: TGTGCCAGCAGCTTAGTTGAACGGTTGTTCTTC. V gene TRBV7-8 combines with J gene TRBJ2-1, with D hard to call. The germline gives CDR1 SGHVS, CDR2 FQNEAQ. V gave up 1 base and J gave up 15 bases, with 10 bases separating them. The CDR3 spans 11 residues.

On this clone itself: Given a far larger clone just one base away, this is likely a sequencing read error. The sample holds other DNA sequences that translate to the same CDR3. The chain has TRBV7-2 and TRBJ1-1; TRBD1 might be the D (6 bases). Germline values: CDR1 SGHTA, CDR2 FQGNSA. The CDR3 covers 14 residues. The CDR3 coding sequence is TGTGCCAGCAGCTTACAAGGGGGGGACACTGAGGCTTTCTTT. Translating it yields CASSLQGGDTEAFF. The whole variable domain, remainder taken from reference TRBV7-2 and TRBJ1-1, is GAGVSQSPSNKVTEKGKDVELRCDPISGHTALYWYRQSLGQGLEFLIYFQGNSAPDKSGLPSDRFSAERTGGSVSTLTIQRTQQEDSAVYLCASSLQGGDTEAFFGQGTRLTVV.

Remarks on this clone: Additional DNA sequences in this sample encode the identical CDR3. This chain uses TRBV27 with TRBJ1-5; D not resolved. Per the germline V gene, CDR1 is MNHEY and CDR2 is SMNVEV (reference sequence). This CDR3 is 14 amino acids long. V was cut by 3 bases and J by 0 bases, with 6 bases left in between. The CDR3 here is CASSFRDSNQPQHF. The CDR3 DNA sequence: TGTGCCAGCAGTTTTCGGGATAGCAATCAGCCCCAGCATTTT.

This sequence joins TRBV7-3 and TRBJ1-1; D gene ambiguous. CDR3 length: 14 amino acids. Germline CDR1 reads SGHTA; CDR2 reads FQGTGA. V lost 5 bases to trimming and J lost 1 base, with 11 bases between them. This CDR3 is CASSPTATNTEAFF. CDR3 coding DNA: TGTGCCAGCAGCCCAACAGCCACGAACACTGAAGCTTTCTTT.

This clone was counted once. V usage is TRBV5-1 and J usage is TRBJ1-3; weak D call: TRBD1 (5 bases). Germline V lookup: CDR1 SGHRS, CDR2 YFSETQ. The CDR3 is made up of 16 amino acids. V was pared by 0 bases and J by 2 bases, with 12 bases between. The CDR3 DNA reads TGCGCCAGCAGCTTGGATCGGGGGGTTGCTGGAAACACCATATATTTT. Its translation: CASSLDRGVAGNTIYF.